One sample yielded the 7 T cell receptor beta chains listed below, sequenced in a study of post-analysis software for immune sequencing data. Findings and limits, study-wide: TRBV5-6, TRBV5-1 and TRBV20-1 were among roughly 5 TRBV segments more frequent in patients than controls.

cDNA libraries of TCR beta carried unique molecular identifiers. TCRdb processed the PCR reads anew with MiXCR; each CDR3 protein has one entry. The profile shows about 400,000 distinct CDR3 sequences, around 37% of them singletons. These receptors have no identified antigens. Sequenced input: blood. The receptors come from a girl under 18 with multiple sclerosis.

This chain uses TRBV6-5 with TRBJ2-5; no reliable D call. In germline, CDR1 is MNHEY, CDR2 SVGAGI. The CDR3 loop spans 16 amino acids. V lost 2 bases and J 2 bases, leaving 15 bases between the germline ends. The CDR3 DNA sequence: TGTGCCAGCAGTTACAATCCTCGAGAAGATCAAGAGACCCAGTACTTC. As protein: CASSYNPREDQETQYF.

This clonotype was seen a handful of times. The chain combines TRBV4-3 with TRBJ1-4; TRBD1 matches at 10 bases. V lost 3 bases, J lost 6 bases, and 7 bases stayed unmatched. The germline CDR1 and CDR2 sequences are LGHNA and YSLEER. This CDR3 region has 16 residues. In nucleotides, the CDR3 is TGCGCCAGCAGCCAGGCCGGGACAGGGGCATATGAAAAACTGTTTTTT. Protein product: CASSQAGTGAYEKLFF.

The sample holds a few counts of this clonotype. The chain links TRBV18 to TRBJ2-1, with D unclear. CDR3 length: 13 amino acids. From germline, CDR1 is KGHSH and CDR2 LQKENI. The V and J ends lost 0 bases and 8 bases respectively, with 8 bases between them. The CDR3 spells CASSPPSRDEQFF. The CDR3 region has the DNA TGTGCCAGCTCACCACCAAGTAGGGATGAGCAGTTCTTC.

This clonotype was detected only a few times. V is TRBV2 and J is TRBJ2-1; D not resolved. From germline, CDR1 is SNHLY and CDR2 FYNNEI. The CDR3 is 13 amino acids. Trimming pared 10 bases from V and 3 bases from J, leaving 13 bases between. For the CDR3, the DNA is TGTGCCAACTCCCTCGAACTCTACAATGAGCAGTTCTTC. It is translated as CANSLELYNEQFF.

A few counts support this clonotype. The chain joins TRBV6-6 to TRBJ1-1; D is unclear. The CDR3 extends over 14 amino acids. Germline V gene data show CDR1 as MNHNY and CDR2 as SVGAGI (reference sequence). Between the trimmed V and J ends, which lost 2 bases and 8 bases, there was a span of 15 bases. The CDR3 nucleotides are TGTGCCAGCAGTTACGGCTCTGAAGGGTCGGAAGCTTTCTTT. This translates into CASSYGSEGSEAFF.

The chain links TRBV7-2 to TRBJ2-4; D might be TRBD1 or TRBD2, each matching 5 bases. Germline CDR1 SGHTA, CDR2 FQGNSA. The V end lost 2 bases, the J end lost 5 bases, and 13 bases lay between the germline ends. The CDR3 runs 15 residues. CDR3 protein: CASSLRDPSENIQYF. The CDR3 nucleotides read TGTGCCAGCAGCTTACGGGACCCTTCGGAAAACATTCAGTACTTC.

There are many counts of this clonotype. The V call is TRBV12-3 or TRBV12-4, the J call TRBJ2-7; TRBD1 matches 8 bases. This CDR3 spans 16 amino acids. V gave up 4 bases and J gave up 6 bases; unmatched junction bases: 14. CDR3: CASSSPRTGRGGEQYF. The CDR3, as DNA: TGTGCCAGCAGTTCCCCGAGGACAGGGCGGGGAGGCGAGCAGTACTTC.